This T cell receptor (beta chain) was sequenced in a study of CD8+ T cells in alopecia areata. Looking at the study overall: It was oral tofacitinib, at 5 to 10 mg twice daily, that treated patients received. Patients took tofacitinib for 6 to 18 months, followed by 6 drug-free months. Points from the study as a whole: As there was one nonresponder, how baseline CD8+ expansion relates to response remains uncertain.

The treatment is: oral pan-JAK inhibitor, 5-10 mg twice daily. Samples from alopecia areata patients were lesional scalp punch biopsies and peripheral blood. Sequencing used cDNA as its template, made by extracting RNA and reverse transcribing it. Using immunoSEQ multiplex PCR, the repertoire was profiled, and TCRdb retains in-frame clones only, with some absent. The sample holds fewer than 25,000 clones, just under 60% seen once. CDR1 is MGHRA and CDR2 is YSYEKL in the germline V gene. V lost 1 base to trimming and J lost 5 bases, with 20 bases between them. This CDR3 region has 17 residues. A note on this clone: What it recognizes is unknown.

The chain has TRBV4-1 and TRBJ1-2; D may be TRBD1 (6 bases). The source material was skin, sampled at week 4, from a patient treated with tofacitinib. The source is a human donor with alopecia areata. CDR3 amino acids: CASSQGGRGGGRYGYTF. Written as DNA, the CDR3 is TGCGCCAGCAGCCAAGGGGGCCGGGGCGGGGGGCGTTATGGCTACACCTTC.